These 4 T cell receptor beta chains share one sample of origin, sequenced in a study of T cell clones after liver transplantation. Clones were read by immunoSEQ multiplex PCR, and TCRdb kept only the in-frame ones, dropping some. The table records 75,000 to 95,000 clones, around 78% of them present only once. The sequencing here drew on CD4+ T cells from blood, taken at the 22-month timepoint. The origin of the receptors is a human patient who received a liver transplant. Part of the T cells may come from the graft donor.

With regard to this clone: The germline gene is not matched at one end of the junction; a read error may be the cause. The CDR3 loop reads CAGRGVYSSPLHF. CDR3 coding DNA: TGTGCTGGTCGAGGGGTATATAGTTCACCCCTCCACTTT. The chain recombines TRBV7-7 with TRBJ1-6, with TRBD1 as a possible D gene (5 bases). CDR1 and CDR2 (germline): SSHAT, FNYEAQ (reference sequence). The CDR3 length is 13 residues.

J is TRBJ1-1 and V is TRBV19; D is perhaps TRBD1 (6 bases). The V gene lost 3 bases and the J gene lost 4 bases, with 15 bases spanning the gap. There are 15 residues in the CDR3. Germline V lookup: CDR1 LNHDA, CDR2 SQIVND (reference sequence). The CDR3 bases are TGTGCCAGTAGTATGGGGGCCCCTGGAACCACTGAAGCTTTCTTT. Amino acids: CASSMGAPGTTEAFF.

The chain carries TRBV7-2 and TRBJ2-4; D gene unclear. The CDR3 extends over 15 amino acids. The V and J ends lost 5 bases and 5 bases respectively, with 16 bases between them. Germline V gene data show CDR1 as SGHTA and CDR2 as FQGNSA. Here the CDR3 reads CASSKSSGTENIQYF. CDR3 DNA: TGTGCCAGCAGCAAGAGTTCCGGCACGGAAAACATTCAGTACTTC.

The chain links TRBV5-5 to TRBJ1-4; a possible D gene is TRBD1 (6 bases). V was pared by 5 bases and J by 4 bases, with 15 bases between. This CDR3 has 15 amino acids. Germline CDR1 SGHKS, CDR2 YYEKEE (reference sequence). The CDR3 DNA sequence: TGTGCCAGCAGTCGTACCCAGGGGATTAATGAAAAACTGTTTTTT. Translation gives CASSRTQGINEKLFF.